The sequence of this T cell receptor beta chain was determined in a study of T-cell memory formation after mild COVID-19. Germline V gives CDR1 MNHEY, CDR2 SMNVEV (reference sequence). Trimming removed 6 bases at V and 0 bases at J, with 12 bases between. The CDR3 is 15 amino acids. From the 5' RACE reads, TCRdb called clonotypes with MiXCR, one entry per CDR3 protein. This table has approximately 89,000 distinct CDR3 sequences, 9.5% to 15% appearing once. This clonotype occurred a few times. What was sequenced was PBMCs or a T cell subset sorted from them (not recorded which). The V and J genes are TRBV27 and TRBJ1-5, with D uncertain. The receptor's source is a man between 18 and 29 years old who had mild COVID-19 (a few samples of this study predate the infection). Cell type and time point are not known. As DNA, the CDR3 is TGTGCCAGCAGAAGTACTTACCATAGCAATCAGCCCCAGCATTTT. Its translation is CASRSTYHSNQPQHF.